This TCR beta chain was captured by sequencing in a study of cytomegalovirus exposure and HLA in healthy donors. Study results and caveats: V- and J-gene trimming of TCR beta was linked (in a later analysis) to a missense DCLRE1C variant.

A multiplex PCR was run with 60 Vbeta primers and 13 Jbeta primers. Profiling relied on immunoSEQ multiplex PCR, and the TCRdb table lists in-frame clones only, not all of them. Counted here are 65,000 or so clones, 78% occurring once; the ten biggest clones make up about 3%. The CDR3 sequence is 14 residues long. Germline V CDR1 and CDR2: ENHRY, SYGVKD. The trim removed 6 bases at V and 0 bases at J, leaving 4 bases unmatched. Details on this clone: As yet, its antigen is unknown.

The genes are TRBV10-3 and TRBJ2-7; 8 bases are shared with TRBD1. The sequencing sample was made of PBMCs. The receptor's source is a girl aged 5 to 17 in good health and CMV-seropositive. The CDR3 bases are TGTGCCATCAGCGGGGACAGGAGCTCCTACGAGCAGTACTTC. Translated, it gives CAISGDRSSYEQYF.